The 3 T cell receptor beta chains below were found in one sample sequenced in a study of neoadjuvant nivolumab and ipilimumab in lung cancer (dated by TCRdb to about 2020). Library method: the immunoSEQ multiplex PCR assay. The table comes from immuneACCESS by way of TCRdb, which keeps in-frame sequences with V and J called. Part of the clones is missing from these tables; in studies checked, under half for an unresolved V gene and the rest for unknown reasons. In this sample the table shows about 27,000 clones, 76% of which occur a single time. The ten largest clones add up to over 15% of the sample. In the paper's terms, the time point label means: at surgical resection after neoadjuvant nivolumab +/- ipilimumab. The sequenced sample was tumor tissue, obtained after neoadjuvant nivolumab, alone or with ipilimumab, at or shortly before surgery. These TCRs come from an adult with non-small cell lung cancer.

This clone was seen only once. V and J are TRBV11-2 and TRBJ2-1; D tentatively reads TRBD1 or TRBD2 (5 bases each). CDR1 and CDR2 from the germline V gene are SGHAT and FQNNGV. The V end was cut by 0 bases, the J end by 10 bases, with 13 bases between. The CDR3 runs 14 residues. The CDR3 loop reads CASSLEGGTAEQFF. The CDR3 nucleotides are TGTGCCAGCAGCTTAGAAGGTGGGACGGCCGAGCAGTTCTTC.

The chain joins TRBV25-1 to TRBJ2-7; D may match TRBD1 or TRBD2 (5 bases each). The V gene lost 5 bases and the J gene lost 3 bases, with 11 bases spanning the gap. CDR1 and CDR2 from the germline V gene are MGHDK and SYGVNS. CDR3 length equals 13 residues. CDR3 coding DNA: TGTGCCAGCAGTCCCAGGGACCTCTACGAGCAGTACTTC. Translation gives CASSPRDLYEQYF.

The table lists this clone with a few counts. The chain recombines TRBV19 with TRBJ1-1, with D uncertain. V was shortened by 4 bases and J by 2 bases, with 8 bases between the two germline ends. The germline V gene has CDR1 LNHDA and CDR2 SQIVND (reference sequence). The CDR3 totals 13 residues. CDR3 protein: CASSSTRNTEAFF. For the CDR3, the DNA is TGTGCCAGTAGTAGCACAAGAAACACTGAAGCTTTCTTT.